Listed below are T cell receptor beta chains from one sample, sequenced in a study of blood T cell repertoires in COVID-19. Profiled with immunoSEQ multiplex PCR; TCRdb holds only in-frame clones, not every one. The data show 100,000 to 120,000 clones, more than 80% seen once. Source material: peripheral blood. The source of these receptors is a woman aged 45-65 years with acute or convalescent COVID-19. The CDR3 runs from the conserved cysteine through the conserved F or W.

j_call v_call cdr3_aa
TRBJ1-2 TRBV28 CASSLVGPGQGPRDYGYTF
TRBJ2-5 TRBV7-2 CASRTTGGEETQYF
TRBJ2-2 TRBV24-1 CATSDPTSYTGELFF
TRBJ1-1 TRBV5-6 CASSPVMNTEAFF
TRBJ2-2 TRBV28 CASNLLPGGELFF
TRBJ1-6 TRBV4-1 CASSQDLQGSSYNSPLHF
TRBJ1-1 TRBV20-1 CSASAPLSSRGVFF
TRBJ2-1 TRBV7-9 CASSTRLARYNEQFF
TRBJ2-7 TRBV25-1 CASSAWTGSYEQYF
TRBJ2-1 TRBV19 CASGVESPNDEQFF
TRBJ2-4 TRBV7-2 CASSYEPGLAGGRNIQYF
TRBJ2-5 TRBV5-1 CASSLGGAVVETQYF
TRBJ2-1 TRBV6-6 CASRLAGGNEQFF
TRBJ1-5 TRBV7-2 CASSLVGGVSNQPQHF
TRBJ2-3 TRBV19 CASSPTRQQAQYF
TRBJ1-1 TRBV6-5 CASRPGQGLKAFF
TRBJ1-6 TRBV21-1 CASSAGLYSPLHF
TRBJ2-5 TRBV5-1 CASSLGQAAGETQYF
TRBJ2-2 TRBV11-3 CASSPPPGGTGELFF
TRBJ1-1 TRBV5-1 CASSTLPGQGEAFF
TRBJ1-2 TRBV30 CAWIQGAEGYTF
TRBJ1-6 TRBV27 CASRQKGTTGALHF
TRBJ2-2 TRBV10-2 CASRSGTGVGTGELFF
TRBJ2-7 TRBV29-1 CSVEGRDSYEQYF
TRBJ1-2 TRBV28 CASIKGADYGYTF
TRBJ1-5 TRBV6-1 CASSEQGTVQPQHF
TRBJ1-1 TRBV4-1 CASSRSRSQQRRNTEAFF
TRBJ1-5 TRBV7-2 CASSPLGSNQPQHF
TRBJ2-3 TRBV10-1 CASSDSGTSGSLDTQYF
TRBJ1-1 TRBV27 CASSSGTGNTEAFF
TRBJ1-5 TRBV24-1 CATSPGQEGYQPQHF
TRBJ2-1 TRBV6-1 CASSETSGGIAQFF
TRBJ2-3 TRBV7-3 CASSLQGSTDTQYF
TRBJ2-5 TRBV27 CASSTEGQGETQYF
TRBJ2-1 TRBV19 CASSIEVPSGEQFF
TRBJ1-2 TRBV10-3 CAIGLGQGGETF
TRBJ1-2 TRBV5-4 CASSLDGQGRGYTF
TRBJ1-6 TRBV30 CAWSVNGNGNSPLHF
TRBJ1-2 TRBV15 CATREGHGYTF
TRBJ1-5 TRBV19 CASSQRQGTGVNQPQHF
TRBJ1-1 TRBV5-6 CASSRDSNEAFF
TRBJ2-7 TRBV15 CATSRVLSRDTTYEQYF
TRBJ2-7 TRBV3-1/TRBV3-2 CASSPLLTAEPYEQYF
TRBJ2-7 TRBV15 CATSRDNLDEQYF